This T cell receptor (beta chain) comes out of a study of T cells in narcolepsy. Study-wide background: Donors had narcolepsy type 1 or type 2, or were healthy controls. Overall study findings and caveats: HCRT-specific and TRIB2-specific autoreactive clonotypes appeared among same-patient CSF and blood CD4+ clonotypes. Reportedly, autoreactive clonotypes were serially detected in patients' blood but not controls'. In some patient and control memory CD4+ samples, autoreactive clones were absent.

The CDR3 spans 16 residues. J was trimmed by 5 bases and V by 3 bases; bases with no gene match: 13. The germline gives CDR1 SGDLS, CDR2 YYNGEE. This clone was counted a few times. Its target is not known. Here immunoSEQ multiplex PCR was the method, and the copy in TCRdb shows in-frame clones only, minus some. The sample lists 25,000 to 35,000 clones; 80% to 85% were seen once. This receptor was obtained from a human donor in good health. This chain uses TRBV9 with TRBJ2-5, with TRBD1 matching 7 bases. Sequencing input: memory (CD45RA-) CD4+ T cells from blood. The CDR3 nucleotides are TGTGCCAGCAGCGAAACCCCCGTGACAGGGTCTGAGACCCAGTACTTC. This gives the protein CASSETPVTGSETQYF. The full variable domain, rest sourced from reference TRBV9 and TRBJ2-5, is DSGVTQTPKHLITATGQRVTLRCSPRSGDLSVYWYQQSLDQGLQFLIQYYNGEERAKGNILERFSAQQFPDLHSELNLSSLELGDSALYFCASSETPVTGSETQYFGPGTRLLVL.